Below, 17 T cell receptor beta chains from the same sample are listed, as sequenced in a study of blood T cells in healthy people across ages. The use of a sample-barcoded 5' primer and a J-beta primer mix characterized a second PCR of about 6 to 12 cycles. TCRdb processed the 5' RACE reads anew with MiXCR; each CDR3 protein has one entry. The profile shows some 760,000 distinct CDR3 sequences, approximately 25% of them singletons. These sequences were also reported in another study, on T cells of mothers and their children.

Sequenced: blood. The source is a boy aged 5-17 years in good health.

Written as DNA, the CDR3 is TGTGCCAGCAGTTTATCAGCCAGAGTTATTTATGGCTACACCTTC. Translation gives CASSLSARVIYGYTF. The chain uses TRBV27 and TRBJ1-2; D unresolved. CDR1 is MNHEY and CDR2 is SMNVEV in the germline V gene (reference sequence). This CDR3 has 15 amino acids. The germline V and J ends were trimmed by 0 bases and 5 bases, with 13 bases remaining between them.

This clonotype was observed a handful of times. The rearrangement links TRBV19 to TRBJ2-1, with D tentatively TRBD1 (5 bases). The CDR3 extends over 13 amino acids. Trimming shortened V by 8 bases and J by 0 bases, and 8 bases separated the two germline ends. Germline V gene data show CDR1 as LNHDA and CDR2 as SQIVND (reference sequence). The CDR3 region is CASQGPSYNEQFF. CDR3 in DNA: TGTGCCAGTCAGGGCCCCTCCTACAATGAGCAGTTCTTC.

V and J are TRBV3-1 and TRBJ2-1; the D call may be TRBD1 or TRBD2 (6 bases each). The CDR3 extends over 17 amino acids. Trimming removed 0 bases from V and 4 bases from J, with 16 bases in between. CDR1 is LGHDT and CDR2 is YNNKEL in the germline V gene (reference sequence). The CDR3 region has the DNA TGTGCCAGCAGCCAAGATCTTGGCGGGGACATATACAATGAGCAGTTCTTC. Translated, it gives CASSQDLGGDIYNEQFF.

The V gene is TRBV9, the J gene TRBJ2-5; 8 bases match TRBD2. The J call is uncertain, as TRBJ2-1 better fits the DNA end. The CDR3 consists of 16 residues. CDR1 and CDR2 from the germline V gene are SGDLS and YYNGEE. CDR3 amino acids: CASSKQPGLGVGEQFF. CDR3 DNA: TGTGCCAGCAGCAAGCAACCGGGACTAGGGGTCGGTGAGCAGTTCTTC.

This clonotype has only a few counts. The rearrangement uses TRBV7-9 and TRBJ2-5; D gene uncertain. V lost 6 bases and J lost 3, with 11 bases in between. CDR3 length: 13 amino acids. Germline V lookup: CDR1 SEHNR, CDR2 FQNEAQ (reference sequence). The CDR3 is CASSKTLEETQYF. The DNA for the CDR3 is TGTGCCAGCAGTAAAACCCTGGAAGAGACCCAGTACTTC.

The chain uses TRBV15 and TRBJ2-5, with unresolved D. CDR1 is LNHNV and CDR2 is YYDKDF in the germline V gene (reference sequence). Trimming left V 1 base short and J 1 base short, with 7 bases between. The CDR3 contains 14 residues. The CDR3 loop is CATSRGNIQETQYF. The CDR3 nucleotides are TGTGCCACCAGCAGAGGAAACATCCAAGAGACCCAGTACTTC.

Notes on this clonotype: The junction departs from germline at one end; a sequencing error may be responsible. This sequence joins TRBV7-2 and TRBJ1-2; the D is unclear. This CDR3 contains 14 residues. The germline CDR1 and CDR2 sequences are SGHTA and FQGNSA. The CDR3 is CAGSLESGRRGYTF. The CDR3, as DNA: TGTGCCGGCAGCTTAGAATCCGGCAGGCGAGGCTACACCTTC.

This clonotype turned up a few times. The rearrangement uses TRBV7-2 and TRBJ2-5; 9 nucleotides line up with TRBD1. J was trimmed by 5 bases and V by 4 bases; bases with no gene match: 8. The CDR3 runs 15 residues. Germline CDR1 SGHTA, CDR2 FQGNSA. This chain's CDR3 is CASSSEQGARETQYF. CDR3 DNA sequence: TGTGCCAGCAGCTCCGAACAGGGGGCGAGGGAGACCCAGTACTTC.

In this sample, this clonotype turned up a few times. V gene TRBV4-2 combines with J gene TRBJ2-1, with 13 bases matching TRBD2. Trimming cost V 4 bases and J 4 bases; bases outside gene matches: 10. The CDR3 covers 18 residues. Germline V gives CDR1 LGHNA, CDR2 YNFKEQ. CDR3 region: CASSPNPGLAGRYNEQFF. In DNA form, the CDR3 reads TGTGCCAGCAGCCCAAACCCGGGACTAGCGGGGCGTTACAATGAGCAGTTCTTC.

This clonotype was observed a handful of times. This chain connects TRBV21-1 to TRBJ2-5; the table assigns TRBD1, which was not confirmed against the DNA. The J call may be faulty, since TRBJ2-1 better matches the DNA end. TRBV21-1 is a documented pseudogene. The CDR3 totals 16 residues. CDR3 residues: CASSKGHRETYNEQFF. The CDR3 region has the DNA TGTGCCAGCAGCAAAGGTCATCGGGAAACCTACAATGAGCAGTTCTTC.

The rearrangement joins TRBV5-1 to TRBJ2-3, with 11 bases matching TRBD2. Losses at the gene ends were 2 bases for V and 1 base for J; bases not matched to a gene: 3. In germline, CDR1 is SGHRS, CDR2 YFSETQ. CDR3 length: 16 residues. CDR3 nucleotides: TGCGCCAGCAGCTTAACGGGACTAGCGGGCACAGATACGCAGTATTTT. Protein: CASSLTGLAGTDTQYF.

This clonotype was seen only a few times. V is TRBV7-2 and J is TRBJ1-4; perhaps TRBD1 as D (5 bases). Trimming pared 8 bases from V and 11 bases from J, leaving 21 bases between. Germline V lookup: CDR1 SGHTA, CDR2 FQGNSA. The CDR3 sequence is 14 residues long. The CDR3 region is CASRRGGAADKLFF. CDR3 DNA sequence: TGTGCCAGCCGTAGGGGCGGGGCGGCGGATAAACTGTTTTTT.

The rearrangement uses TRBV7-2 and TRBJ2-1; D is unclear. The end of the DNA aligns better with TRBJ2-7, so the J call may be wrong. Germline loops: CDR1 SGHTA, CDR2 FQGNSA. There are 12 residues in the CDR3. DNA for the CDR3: TGTGCCAGCAGCTTAGCGAGGTACGAGCAGTACTTC. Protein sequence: CASSLARYEQYF.

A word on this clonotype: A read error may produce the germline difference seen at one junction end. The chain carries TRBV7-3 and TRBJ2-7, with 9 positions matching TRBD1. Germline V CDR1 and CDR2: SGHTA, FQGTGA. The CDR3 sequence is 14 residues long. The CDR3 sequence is CASSRQGEISEQCF. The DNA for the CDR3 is TGTGCCAGCAGCCGACAGGGGGAAATTTCCGAGCAGTGCTTC.

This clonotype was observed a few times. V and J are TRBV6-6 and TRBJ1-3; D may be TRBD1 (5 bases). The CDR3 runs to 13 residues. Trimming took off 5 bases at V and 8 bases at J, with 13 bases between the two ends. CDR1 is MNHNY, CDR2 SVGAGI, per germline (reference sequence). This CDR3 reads CASSQGLRYTIYF. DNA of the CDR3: TGTGCCAGCAGTCAGGGCCTTCGGTACACCATATATTTT.

This chain's CDR3 is CASTRQGLNTEAFF. CDR3 in DNA: TGTGCCAGCACTCGGCAGGGGCTGAACACTGAAGCTTTCTTT. The gene calls are TRBV6-1 and TRBJ1-1; perhaps TRBD1 as D (6 bases). Looked up from germline, CDR1 is MNHNS and CDR2 is SASEGT. This CDR3 region has 14 residues. Trimming shortened V by 7 bases and J by 0 bases, and 12 bases separated the two germline ends.

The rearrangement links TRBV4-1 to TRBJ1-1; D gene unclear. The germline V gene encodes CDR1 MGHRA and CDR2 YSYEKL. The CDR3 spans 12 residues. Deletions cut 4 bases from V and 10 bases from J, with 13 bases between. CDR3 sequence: CASSRDGISAFF. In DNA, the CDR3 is TGCGCCAGCAGCCGCGATGGGATTTCAGCTTTCTTT.